This T cell receptor (beta chain) was captured in a study of blood T cell repertoires in COVID-19. Study-level background: COVID-19 samples collected from the United States, Italy and Spain covered acute and convalescent phases. Sample material is recorded as cDNA or gDNA derived from T cells, B-cell-depleted T cells, or PBMCs.

The CDR3 covers 14 residues. Per the germline V gene, CDR1 is SGHTA and CDR2 is FQGTGA. The ends were cut back, 3 bases at V and 6 bases at J, with 11 bases in the middle. Under the authors' procedure: Reference gene primers were amplified, and this amplification served to estimate nucleated cell counts. Measured with immunoSEQ multiplex PCR; TCRdb has only the in-frame clones, and not every one. For V, J and clone size, that table is used; D and trimming come from the DNA. The table records under 250,000 clones, roughly 86% of them present only once. This chain connects TRBV7-3 to TRBJ2-2, with a possible D match to TRBD1 (5 bases). The clonotype comes from a woman aged 45 to 65 with active or convalescent COVID-19. The sample comprised peripheral blood. This CDR3 reads CASSFRQNSGELFF. Written as DNA, the CDR3 is TGTGCCAGCAGCTTCAGACAGAATTCCGGGGAGCTGTTTTTT.